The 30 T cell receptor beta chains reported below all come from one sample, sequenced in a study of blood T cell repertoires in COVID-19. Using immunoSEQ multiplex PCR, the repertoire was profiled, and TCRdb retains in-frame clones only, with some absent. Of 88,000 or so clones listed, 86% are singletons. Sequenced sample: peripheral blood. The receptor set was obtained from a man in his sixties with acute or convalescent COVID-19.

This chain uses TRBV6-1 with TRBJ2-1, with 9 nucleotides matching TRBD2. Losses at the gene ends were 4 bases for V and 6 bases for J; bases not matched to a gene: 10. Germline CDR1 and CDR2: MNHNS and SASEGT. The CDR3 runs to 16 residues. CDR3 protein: CASSVPLAGARNEQFF. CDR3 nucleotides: TGTGCCAGCAGTGTTCCTTTAGCGGGGGCTCGCAATGAGCAGTTCTTC.

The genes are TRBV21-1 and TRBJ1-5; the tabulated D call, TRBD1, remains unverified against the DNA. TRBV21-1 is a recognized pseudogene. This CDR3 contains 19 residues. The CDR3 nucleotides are TGTGCCAGCAGCAAAGCCGGGGGACAGGAGAATTATAGCAATCAGCCCCAGCATTTT. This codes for CASSKAGGQENYSNQPQHF.

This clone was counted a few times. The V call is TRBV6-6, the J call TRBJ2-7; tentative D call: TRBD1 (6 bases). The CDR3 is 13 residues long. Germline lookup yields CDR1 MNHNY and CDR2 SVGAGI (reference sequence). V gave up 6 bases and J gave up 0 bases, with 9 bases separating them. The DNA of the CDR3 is TGTGCCAGCAGCCAGGGGATCTCCTACGAGCAGTACTTC. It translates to CASSQGISYEQYF.

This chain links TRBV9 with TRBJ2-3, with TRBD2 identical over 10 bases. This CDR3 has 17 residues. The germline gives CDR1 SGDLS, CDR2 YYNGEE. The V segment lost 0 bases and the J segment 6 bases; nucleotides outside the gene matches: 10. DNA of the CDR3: TGTGCCAGCAGCGTAGAGCCAGCGGGAGGGCCATCGGATACGCAGTATTTT. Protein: CASSVEPAGGPSDTQYF. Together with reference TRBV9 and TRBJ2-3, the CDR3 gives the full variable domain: DSGVTQTPKHLITATGQRVTLRCSPRSGDLSVYWYQQSLDQGLQFLIQYYNGEERAKGNILERFSAQQFPDLHSELNLSSLELGDSALYFCASSVEPAGGPSDTQYFGPGTRLTVL.

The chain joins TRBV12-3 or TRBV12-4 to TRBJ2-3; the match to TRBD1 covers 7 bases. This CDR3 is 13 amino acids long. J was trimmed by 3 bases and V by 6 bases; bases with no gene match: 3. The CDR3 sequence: CASSPDRTDTQYF. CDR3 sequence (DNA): TGTGCCAGCAGCCCGGACAGGACAGATACGCAGTATTTT.

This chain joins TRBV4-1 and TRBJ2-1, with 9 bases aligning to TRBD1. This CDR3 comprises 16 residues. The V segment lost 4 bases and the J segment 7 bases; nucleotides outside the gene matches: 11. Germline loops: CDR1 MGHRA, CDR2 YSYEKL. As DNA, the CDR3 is TGCGCCAGCAGCCCCTCCTCGGGACAGGGCTTTAATGAGCAGTTCTTC. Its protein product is CASSPSSGQGFNEQFF.

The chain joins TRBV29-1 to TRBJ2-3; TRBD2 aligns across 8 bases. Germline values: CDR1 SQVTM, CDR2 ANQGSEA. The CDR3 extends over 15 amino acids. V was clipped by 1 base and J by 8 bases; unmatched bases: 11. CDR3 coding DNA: TGCAGCGTTGAAGGTGGGACTAGAGCTCCTCTTACGCAGTATTTT. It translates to CSVEGGTRAPLTQYF.

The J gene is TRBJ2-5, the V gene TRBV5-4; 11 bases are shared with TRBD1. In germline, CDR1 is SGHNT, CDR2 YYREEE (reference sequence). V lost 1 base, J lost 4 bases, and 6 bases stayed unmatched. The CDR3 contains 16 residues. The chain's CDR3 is CASSLYRTGGSETQYF. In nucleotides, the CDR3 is TGTGCCAGCAGCTTGTATAGGACAGGGGGCTCAGAGACCCAGTACTTC.

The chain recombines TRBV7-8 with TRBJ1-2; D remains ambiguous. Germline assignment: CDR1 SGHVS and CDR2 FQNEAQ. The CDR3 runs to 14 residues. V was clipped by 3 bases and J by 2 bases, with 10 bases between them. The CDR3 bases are TGTGCCAGCAGCTTGGACGGGGTGAACTATGGCTACACCTTC. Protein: CASSLDGVNYGYTF.

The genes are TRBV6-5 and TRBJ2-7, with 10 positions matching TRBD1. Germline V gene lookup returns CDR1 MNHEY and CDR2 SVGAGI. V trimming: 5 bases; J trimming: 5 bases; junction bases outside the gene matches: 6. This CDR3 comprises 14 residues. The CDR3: CASSHPDRGDEQYF. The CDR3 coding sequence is TGTGCCAGCAGTCACCCGGACAGGGGGGACGAGCAGTACTTC.

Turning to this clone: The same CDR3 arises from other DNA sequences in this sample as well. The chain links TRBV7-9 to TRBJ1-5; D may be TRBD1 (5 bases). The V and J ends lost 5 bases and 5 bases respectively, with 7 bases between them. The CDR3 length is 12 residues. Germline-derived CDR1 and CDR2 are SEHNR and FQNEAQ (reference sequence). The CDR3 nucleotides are TGTGCCAGCAGCCCGGGGGATCAGCCCCAGCATTTT. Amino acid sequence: CASSPGDQPQHF. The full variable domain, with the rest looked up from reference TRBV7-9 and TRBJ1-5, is DTGVSQNPRHKITKRGQNVTFRCDPISEHNRLYWYRQTLGQGPEFLTYFQNEAQLEKSRLLSDRFSAERPKGSFSTLEIQRTEQGDSAMYLCASSPGDQPQHFGDGTRLSIL.

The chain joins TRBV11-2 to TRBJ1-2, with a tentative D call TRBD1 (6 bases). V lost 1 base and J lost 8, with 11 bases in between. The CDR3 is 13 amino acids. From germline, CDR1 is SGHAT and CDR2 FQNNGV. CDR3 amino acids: CASSLGTVIGYTF. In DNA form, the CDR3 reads TGTGCCAGCAGCTTAGGGACAGTTATCGGCTACACCTTC.

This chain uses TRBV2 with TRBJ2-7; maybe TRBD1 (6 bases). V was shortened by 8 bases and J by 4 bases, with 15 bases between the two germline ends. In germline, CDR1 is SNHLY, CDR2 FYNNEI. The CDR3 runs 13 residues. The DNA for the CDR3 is TGTGCCAGCGAGGGTGGCAGGGGATACGAGCAGTACTTC. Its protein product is CASEGGRGYEQYF.

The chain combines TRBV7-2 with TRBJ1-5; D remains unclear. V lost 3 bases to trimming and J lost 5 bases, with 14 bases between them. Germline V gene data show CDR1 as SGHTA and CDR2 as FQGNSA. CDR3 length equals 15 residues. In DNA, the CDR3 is TGTGCCAGCAGCTTGGACGGGAGTTATGATCAGCCCCAGCATTTT. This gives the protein CASSLDGSYDQPQHF.

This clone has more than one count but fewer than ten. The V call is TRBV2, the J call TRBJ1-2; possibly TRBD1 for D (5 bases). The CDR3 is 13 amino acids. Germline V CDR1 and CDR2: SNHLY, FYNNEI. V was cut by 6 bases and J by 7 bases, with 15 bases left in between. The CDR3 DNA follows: TGTGCCAGCAGCGTCTCGGGGGGACGTGGCTACACCTTC. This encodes CASSVSGGRGYTF.

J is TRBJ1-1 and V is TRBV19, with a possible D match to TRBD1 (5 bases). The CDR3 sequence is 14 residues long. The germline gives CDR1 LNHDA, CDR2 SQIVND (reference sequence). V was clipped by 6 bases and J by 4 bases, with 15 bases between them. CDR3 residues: CASRTDGGGTEAFF. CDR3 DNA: TGTGCCAGTAGGACCGACGGGGGGGGCACTGAAGCTTTCTTT.

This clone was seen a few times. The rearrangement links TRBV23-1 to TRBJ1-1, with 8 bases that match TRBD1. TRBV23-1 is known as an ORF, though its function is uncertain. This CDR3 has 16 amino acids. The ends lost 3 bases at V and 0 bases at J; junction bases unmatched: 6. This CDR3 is CASSHWTGPLNTEAFF. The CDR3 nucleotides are TGCGCCAGCAGTCACTGGACAGGGCCTTTGAACACTGAAGCTTTCTTT.

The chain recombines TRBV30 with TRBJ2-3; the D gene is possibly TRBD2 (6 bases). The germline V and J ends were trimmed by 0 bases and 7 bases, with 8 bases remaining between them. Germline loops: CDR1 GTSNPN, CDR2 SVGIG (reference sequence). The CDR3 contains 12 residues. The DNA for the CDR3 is TGTGCCTGGAGTGTTGGGGGGAATACGCAGTATTTT. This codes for CAWSVGGNTQYF.

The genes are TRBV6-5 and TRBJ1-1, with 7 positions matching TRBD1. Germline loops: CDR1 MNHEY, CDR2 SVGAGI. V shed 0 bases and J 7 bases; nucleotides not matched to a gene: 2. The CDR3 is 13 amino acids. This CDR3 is CASSYSTGVEAFF. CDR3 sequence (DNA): TGTGCCAGCAGTTACTCCACAGGGGTTGAAGCTTTCTTT.

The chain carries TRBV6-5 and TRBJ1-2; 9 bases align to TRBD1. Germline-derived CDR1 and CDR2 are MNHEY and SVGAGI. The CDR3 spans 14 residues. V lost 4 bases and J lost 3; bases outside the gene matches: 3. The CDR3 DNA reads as TGTGCCAGCAGTTCGCGGACAGGGGACTATGGCTACACCTTC. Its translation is CASSSRTGDYGYTF.

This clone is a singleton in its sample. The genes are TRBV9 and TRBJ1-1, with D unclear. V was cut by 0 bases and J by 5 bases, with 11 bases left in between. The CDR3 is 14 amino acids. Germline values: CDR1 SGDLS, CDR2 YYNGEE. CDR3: CASSVAVGVTEAFF. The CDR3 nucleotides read TGTGCCAGCAGCGTAGCAGTCGGGGTGACTGAAGCTTTCTTT. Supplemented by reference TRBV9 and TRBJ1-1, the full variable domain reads DSGVTQTPKHLITATGQRVTLRCSPRSGDLSVYWYQQSLDQGLQFLIQYYNGEERAKGNILERFSAQQFPDLHSELNLSSLELGDSALYFCASSVAVGVTEAFFGQGTRLTVV.

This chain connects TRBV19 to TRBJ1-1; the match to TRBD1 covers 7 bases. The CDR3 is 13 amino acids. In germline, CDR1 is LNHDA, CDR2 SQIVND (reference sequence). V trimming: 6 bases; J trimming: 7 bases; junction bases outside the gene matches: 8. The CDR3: CASRITGVGEAFF. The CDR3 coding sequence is TGTGCCAGTAGGATCACAGGGGTGGGTGAAGCTTTCTTT.

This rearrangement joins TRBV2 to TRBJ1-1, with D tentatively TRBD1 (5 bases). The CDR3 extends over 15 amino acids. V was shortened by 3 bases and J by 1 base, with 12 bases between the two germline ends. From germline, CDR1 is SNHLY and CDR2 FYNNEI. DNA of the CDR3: TGTGCCAGCAGTGATAGCACAGGTACGAACACTGAAGCTTTCTTT. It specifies CASSDSTGTNTEAFF.

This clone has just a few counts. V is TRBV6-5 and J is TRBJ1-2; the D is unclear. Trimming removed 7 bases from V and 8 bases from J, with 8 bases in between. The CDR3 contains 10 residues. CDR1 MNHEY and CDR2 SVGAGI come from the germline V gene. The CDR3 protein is CASIGGGYTF. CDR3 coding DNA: TGTGCCAGCATCGGAGGCGGCTACACCTTC.

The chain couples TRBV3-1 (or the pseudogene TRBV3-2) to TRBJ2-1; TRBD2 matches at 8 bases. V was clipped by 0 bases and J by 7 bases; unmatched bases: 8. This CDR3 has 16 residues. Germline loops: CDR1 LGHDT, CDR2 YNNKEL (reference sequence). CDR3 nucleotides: TGTGCCAGCAGCCAAGATCTGAGCGGGAGCTCTAATGAGCAGTTCTTC. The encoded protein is CASSQDLSGSSNEQFF.

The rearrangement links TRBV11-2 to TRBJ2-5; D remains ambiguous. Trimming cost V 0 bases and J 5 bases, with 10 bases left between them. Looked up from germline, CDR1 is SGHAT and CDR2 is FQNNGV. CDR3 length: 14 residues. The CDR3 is CASSLEVGRETQYF. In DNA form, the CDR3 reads TGTGCCAGCAGCTTAGAAGTGGGCCGGGAGACCCAGTACTTC. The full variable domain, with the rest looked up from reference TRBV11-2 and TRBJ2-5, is EAGVAQSPRYKIIEKRQSVAFWCNPISGHATLYWYQQILGQGPKLLIQFQNNGVVDDSQLPKDRFSAERLKGVDSTLKIQPAKLEDSAVYLCASSLEVGRETQYFGPGTRLLVL.

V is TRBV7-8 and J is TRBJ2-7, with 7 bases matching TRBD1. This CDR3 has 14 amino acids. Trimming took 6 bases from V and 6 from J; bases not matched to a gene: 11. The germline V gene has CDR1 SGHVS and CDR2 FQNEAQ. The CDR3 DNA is TGTGCCAGCAGAGCGACAGGGCTTGACGCCGAGCAGTACTTC. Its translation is CASRATGLDAEQYF.

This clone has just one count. CDR3 loop: CASSETGNSGNTIYF. The CDR3 DNA sequence: TGTGCCAGCAGCGAAACAGGGAACTCTGGAAACACCATATATTTT. The V gene is TRBV9, the J gene TRBJ1-3, with a possible D match to TRBD1 (6 bases). V lost 3 bases and J lost 0, with 10 bases in between. Germline lookup yields CDR1 SGDLS and CDR2 YYNGEE. The CDR3 totals 15 residues.

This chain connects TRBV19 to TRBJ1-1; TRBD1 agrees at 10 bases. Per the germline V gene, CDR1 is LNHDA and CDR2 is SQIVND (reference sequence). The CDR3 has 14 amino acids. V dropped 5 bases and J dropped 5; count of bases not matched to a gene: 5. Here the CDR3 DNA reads TGTGCCAGTAGTTATCGGACAGGGGGGACTGAAGCTTTCTTT. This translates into CASSYRTGGTEAFF.

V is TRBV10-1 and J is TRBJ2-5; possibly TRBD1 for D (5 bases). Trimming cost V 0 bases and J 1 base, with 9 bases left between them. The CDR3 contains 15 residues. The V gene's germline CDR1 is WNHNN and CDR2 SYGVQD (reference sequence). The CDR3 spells CASSESGQGQETQYF. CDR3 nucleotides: TGCGCCAGCAGTGAGTCCGGGCAGGGCCAAGAGACCCAGTACTTC.